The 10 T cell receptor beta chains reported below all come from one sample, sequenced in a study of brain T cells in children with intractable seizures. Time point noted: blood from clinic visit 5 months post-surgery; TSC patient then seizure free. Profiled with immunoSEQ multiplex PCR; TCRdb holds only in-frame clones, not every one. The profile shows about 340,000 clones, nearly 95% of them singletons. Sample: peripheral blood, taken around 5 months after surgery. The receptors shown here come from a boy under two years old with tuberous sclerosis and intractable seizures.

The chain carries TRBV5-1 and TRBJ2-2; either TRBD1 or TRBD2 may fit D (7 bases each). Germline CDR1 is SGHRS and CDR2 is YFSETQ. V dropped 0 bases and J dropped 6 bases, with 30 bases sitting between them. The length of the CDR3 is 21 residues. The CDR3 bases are TGCGCCAGCAGCTTGGGGGCAGGGGGAGTTCCAACGGCGGGAGAACCCGGGGAGCTGTTTTTT. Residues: CASSLGAGGVPTAGEPGELFF.

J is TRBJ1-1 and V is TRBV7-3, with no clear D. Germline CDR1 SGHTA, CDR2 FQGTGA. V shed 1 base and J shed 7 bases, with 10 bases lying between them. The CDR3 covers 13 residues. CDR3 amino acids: CASSLIPMSEAFF. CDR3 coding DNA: TGTGCCAGCAGCTTAATACCCATGAGTGAAGCTTTCTTT.

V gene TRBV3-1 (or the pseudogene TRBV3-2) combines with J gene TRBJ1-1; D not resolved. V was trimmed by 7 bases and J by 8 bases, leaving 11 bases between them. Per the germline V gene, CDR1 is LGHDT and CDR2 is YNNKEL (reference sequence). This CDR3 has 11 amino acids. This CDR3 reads CASTRDREAFF. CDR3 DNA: TGTGCCAGCACCCGGGATAGAGAAGCTTTCTTT.

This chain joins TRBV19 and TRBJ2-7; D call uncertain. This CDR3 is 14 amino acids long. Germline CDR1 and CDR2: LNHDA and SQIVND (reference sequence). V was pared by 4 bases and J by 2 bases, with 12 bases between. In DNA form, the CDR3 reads TGTGCCAGTAGTACCAACAACCGGGCCTACGAGCAGTACTTC. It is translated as CASSTNNRAYEQYF. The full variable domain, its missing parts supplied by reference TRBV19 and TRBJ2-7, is DGGITQSPKYLFRKEGQNVTLSCEQNLNHDAMYWYRQDPGQGLRLIYYSQIVNDFQKGDIAEGYSVSREKKESFPLTVTSAQKNPTAFYLCASSTNNRAYEQYFGPGTRLTVT.

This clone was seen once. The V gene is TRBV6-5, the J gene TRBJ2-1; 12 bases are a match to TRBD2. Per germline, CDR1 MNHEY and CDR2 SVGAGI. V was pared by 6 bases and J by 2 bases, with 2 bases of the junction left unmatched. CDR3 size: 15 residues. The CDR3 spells CASSRLAGAYNEQFF. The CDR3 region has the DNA TGTGCCAGCAGCCGACTAGCGGGGGCCTACAATGAGCAGTTCTTC.

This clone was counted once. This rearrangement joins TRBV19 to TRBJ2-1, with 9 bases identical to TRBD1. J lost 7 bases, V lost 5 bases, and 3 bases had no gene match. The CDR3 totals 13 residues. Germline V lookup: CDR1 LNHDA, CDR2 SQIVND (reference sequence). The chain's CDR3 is CASSLQGANEQFF. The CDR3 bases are TGTGCCAGTAGTTTACAGGGGGCGAATGAGCAGTTCTTC. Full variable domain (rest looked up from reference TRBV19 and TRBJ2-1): DGGITQSPKYLFRKEGQNVTLSCEQNLNHDAMYWYRQDPGQGLRLIYYSQIVNDFQKGDIAEGYSVSREKKESFPLTVTSAQKNPTAFYLCASSLQGANEQFFGPGTRLTVL.

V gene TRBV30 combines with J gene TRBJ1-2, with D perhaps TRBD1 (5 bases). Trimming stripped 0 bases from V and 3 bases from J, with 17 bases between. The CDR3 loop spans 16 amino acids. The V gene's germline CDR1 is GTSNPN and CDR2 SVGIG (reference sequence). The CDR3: CAWSVRRAGWDYGYTF. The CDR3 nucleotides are TGTGCCTGGAGTGTACGTCGAGCAGGGTGGGACTATGGCTACACCTTC.

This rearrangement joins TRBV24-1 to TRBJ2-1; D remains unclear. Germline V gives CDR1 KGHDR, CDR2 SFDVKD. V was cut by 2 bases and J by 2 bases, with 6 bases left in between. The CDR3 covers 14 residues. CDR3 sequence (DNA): TGTGCCACCAGTGATTACCCAGCCTACAATGAGCAGTTCTTC. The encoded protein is CATSDYPAYNEQFF.

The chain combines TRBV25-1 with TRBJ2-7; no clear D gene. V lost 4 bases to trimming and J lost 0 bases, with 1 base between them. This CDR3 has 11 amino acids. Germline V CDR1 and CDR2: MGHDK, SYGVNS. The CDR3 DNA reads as TGTGCCAGCAGTGGCTCCTACGAGCAGTACTTC. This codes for CASSGSYEQYF.

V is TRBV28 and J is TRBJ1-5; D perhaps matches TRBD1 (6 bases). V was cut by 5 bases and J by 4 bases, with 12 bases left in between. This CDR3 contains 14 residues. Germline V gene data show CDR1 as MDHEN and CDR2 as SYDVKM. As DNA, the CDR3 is TGTGCCAGCAGTACCTCCCAGGGGAATCAGCCCCAGCATTTT. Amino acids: CASSTSQGNQPQHF.